The clone carrying this T cell receptor beta chain was found once. CDR1 and CDR2 from the germline V gene are LGHNT and FRNRAP. The CDR3 is made up of 17 amino acids. J lost 0 bases, V lost 5 bases, and 9 bases had no gene match. The data belong to a study of blood T cell repertoires in COVID-19. On the study more broadly: COVID-19 samples, acute and convalescent, were from the United States, Italy and Spain. Nucleic acid was either cDNA or gDNA, and it came from T cells, B-cell-depleted T cells, or PBMCs.

The protocol was immunoSEQ multiplex PCR, while the TCRdb copy is restricted to in-frame clones and leaves out a portion. This repertoire shows about 160,000 clones, roughly 82% found once; its top ten account for around 7%. During active infection, Seattle patients enrolled and were then monitored through disease. Sequenced: peripheral blood. V gene TRBV12-5 combines with J gene TRBJ2-1, with 8 bases fitting TRBD1. The receptor was derived from a woman in her thirties or forties with COVID-19, enrolled during active disease. In DNA, the CDR3 is TGTGCTAGTGGTGAAAAGGGACAGGCGAGCTCCTACAATGAGCAGTTCTTC. Translating it yields CASGEKGQASSYNEQFF.